The 3 T cell receptor beta chains listed next were all sequenced from one sample in a study of shared clonotypes between healthy human individuals. Naivety among CD8 cells was defined by CD45RO negativity and positive CCR7 selection, thereby excluding terminally differentiated effector memory CD45RA+ cells. Generated by immunoSEQ multiplex PCR, the TCRdb table keeps only in-frame clones and is missing some. The sample consists of about 2.2 million clones, around 93% of them appearing once. Material: naive CD8+ T cells from PBMCs. The receptor set was obtained from a young man in good health. Some clones in this sample may be carry-over from other donors' samples.

This clone was found once. Germline is not matched at one junction end, which may reflect a read error. The genes are TRBV7-9 and TRBJ2-4; weak D call: TRBD2 (6 bases). This CDR3 region has 11 residues. CDR1 is SEHNR, CDR2 FQNEAQ, per germline (reference sequence). The CDR3 coding sequence is TGTGCCAGCAGCTTAGAAGGCCCTAGCGACTTC. Translation: CASSLEGPSDF. The full variable domain, in which reference TRBV7-9 and TRBJ2-4 provide the parts outside the CDR3, is DTGVSQNPRHKITKRGQNVTFRCDPISEHNRLYWYRQTLGQGPEFLTYFQNEAQLEKSRLLSDRFSAERPKGSFSTLEIQRTEQGDSAMYLCASSLEGPSDFGAGTRLSVL.

This chain uses TRBV7-8 with TRBJ2-1; TRBD1 agrees at 12 bases. Germline lookup yields CDR1 SGHVS and CDR2 FQNEAQ. V shed 0 bases, J shed 7 bases, and the junction held 4 bases outside the gene matches. This CDR3 comprises 16 residues. CDR3 in DNA: TGTGCCAGCAGCTTAGCGGGACAGGGGGCTGGTAATGAGCAGTTCTTC. Protein sequence: CASSLAGQGAGNEQFF.

The rearrangement uses TRBV27 and TRBJ2-3; tentative D call: TRBD1 (6 bases). Germline assignment: CDR1 MNHEY and CDR2 SMNVEV (reference sequence). Trimming left V 2 bases short and J 2 bases short, with 17 bases between. The CDR3 consists of 17 residues. The CDR3, as DNA: TGTGCCAGCAGTTTACACTCCAGGGGTGGATTCACAGATACGCAGTATTTT. Its protein product is CASSLHSRGGFTDTQYF.